This record concerns one T cell receptor (beta chain) sequence. This specimen belongs to a study of blood T cell repertoires in COVID-19. Overall study: Acute and convalescent COVID-19 specimens originated in the United States, Italy and Spain.

The CDR3 has 13 amino acids. CDR1 is MNHEY, CDR2 SVGEGT, per germline. V gave up 2 bases and J gave up 4 bases, with 8 bases separating them. Profiled with immunoSEQ multiplex PCR; TCRdb holds only in-frame clones, not every one. The sample lists 110,000 to 150,000 clones, approximately 88% occurring once. The chain has TRBV6-2 or TRBV6-3 and TRBJ1-2; D is undetermined. This TCR came from a woman aged 50 to 60 with acute or convalescent COVID-19. Input material: peripheral blood. As DNA, the CDR3 is TGTGCCAGCAGTTACCAGGAGGCCTATGGCTACACCTTC. Amino acid sequence: CASSYQEAYGYTF.